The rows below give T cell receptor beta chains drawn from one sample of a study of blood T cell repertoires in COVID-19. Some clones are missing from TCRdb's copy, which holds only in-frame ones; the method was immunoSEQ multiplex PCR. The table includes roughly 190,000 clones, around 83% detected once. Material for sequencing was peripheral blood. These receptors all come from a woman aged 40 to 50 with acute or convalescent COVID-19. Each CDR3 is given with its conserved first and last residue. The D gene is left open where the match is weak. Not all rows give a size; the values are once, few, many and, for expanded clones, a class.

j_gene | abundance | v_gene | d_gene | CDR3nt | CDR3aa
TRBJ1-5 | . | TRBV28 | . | TGTGCCAGCAGTTTCGGCGGCAGATATAGCAATCAGCCCCAGCATTTT | CASSFGGRYSNQPQHF
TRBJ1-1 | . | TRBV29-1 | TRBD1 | TGCAGCGCCACTCCCGGGACAGTCAACACTGAAGCTTTCTTT | CSATPGTVNTEAFF
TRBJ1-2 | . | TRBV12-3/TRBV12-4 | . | TGTGCCAGCAGTTCTCGAAACCGGGAGATACCCACCTTC | CASSSRNREIPTF
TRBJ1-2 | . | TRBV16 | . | TGTGCCAGCAGCCCTGTACTAAAACAGGAAAGTCATGGCTACACCTTC | CASSPVLKQESHGYTF
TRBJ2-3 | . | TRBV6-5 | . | TGTGCCACCAAAAATAATCCAGGGGGCACAGATACGCAGTATTTT | CATKNNPGGTDTQYF
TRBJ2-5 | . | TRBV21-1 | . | TGTGCCAGCAGCAAAGCAGGGAGCGCGACTGTTGGGGAGACCCAGTACTTC | CASSKAGSATVGETQYF
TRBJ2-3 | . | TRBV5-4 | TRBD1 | TGTGCCAGCAGCTTGGACAGGGGGAGCACAGATACGCAGTATTTT | CASSLDRGSTDTQYF
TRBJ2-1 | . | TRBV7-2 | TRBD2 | TGTGCCAGCAGCTCCTCCGGGAGGGCATTATACAATGAGCAGTTCTTC | CASSSSGRALYNEQFF
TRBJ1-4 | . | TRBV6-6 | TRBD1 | TGTGCCAGCAGCCTACAGGGGGAAAAACTGTTTTTT | CASSLQGEKLFF
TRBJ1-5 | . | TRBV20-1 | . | TGCAGTGCTAGTATGGGCTATAGCAATCAGCCCCAGCATTTT | CSASMGYSNQPQHF
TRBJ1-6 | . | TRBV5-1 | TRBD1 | TGCGCCAGCAGACAGGGACAGGGGGCTTCACCCCTCCACTTT | CASRQGQGASPLHF
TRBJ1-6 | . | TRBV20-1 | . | TGCAGTGCTAGAGCCGAGGGACCCCTCCACTTT | CSARAEGPLHF
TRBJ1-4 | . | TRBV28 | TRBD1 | TGTGCCAGCAGTTTACAGGGGGCAGGCGAAAAACTGTTTTTT | CASSLQGAGEKLFF
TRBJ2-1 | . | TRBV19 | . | TGTGCCAGTAACCAGCCCCTAGATTACAATGAGCAGTTCTTC | CASNQPLDYNEQFF
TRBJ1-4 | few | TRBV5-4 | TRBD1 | TGTGCCAGCAGCTCCCAGGGGGCGCGGGAAAAACTGTTTTTT | CASSSQGAREKLFF
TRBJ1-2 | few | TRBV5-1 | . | TGCGCCAGCAGTGACCGGACACCTAACTATGGCTACACCTTC | CASSDRTPNYGYTF
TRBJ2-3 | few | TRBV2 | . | TGTGCCAGCAGTAAGACTAGGGGTTCGGATACGCAGTATTTT | CASSKTRGSDTQYF
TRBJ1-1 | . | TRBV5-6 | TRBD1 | TGTGCCAGCAGGAGAGGACAGGGGAACACTGAAGCTTTCTTT | CASRRGQGNTEAFF
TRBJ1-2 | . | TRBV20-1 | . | TGCAGTGCTGGGGGCGTGGGGGGCTACACCTTC | CSAGGVGGYTF
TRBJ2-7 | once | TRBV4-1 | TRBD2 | TGCGCCAGCAGCCAATGGCGGGGGGGTCCGCGAAATACAAGCTACGAGCAGTACTTC | CASSQWRGGPRNTSYEQYF
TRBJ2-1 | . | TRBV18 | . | TGTGCCAGCTCACCGGATCGGGAGAATGAGCAGTTCTTC | CASSPDRENEQFF
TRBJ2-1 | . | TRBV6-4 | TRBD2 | TGTGCCAGCAGTGTGGGGGGGGTAGGTCTTTCCTACAATGAGCAGTTCTTC | CASSVGGVGLSYNEQFF
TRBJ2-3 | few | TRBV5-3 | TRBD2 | TGTGCCAGAAGCGTCGGACTAGCGGGCACAGATACGCAGTATTTT | CARSVGLAGTDTQYF
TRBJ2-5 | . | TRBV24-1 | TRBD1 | TGTGCCACCAGTGATACCCGGGACAGGAAGCAAGAGACCCAGTACTTC | CATSDTRDRKQETQYF
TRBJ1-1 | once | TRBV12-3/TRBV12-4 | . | TGTGCCAGCGGGCTGAAATCAGGGGCTTTCTTT | CASGLKSGAFF
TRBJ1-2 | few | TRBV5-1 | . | TGCGCCAGCAGCTTGGTCACTACGTGGTCCAGGGCCGGTTCAGATGGCTACACCTTC | CASSLVTTWSRAGSDGYTF
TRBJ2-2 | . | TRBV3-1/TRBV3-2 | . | TGTGCCAGCAGCCAATCTACCGGGGAGCTGTTTTTT | CASSQSTGELFF
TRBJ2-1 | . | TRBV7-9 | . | TGTGCCAGCAGCCCGGTCCTAAGTGTCGAGCAGTTCTTC | CASSPVLSVEQFF
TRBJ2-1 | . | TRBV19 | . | TGTGCCAGCAACCCTGGAGGGAATGAGCAGTTCTTC | CASNPGGNEQFF
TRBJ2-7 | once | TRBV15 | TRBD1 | TGTGCCACCAGCAGAGACCGGGACAGTCGCTACGAGCAGTACTTC | CATSRDRDSRYEQYF
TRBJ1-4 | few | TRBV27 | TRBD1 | TGTGCCAGCAGCCATAATCAACCGGGACAGCACGCAACTAATGAAAAACTGTTTTTT | CASSHNQPGQHATNEKLFF
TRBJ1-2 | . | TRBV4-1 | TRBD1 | TGCGCCAGCAGCCGGGTCCTGCGGGACAGGGATACCTATGGCTACACCTTC | CASSRVLRDRDTYGYTF
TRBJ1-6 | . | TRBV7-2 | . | TGTGCCAGCAGCTTAGTGGCTAGGGAGGATTCACCCCTCCACTTT | CASSLVAREDSPLHF
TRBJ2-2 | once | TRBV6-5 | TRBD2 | TGTGCCAGCAGTTACTCTAGCGGGATGGCCGGGGAGCTGTTTTTT | CASSYSSGMAGELFF
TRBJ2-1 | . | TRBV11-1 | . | TGTGCCAGCAGCTCCCCCCGCGGGGACAATGAGCAGTTCTTC | CASSSPRGDNEQFF
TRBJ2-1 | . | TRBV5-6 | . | TGTGCCAGCAGCCCGCCAGCACTATACAATGAGCAGTTCTTC | CASSPPALYNEQFF
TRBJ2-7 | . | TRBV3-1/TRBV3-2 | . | TGTGCCAGCAGCCACCAGGGGGAGCAGTACTTC | CASSHQGEQYF
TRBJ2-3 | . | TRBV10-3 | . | TGTGCCATCGGGGGCGGGAGTGGATATACGCAGTATTTT | CAIGGGSGYTQYF
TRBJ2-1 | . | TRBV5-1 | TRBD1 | TGCGCCAGCAGCTACTGGGACAGAAGCGATGAGCAGTTCTTC | CASSYWDRSDEQFF
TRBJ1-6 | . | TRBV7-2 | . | TGTGCCAGCGGACCCAGGGAGGCGGCACCCCTCCACTTT | CASGPREAAPLHF
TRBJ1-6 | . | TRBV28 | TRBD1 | TGTGCCAGCAGTCGAAAGACAGGGCTCGAGCGGAGTGCCACCGTTTTCTATAATTCACCCCTCCACTTT | CASSRKTGLERSATVFYNSPLHF
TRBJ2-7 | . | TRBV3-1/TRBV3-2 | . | TGTGCCAGCAGCCAAGTCGGAGACCCCTCAAACTACGAGCAGTACTTC | CASSQVGDPSNYEQYF
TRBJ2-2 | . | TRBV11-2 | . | TGTGCCAGCAGCTTAGATCTGAACACCGGGGAGCTGTTTTTT | CASSLDLNTGELFF
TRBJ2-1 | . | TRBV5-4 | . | TGTGCCAGCAGCTTGGCGGGTCTGAGCTCCTACAATGAGCAGTTCTTC | CASSLAGLSSYNEQFF